The 6 T cell receptor beta chains given below trace back to one sample, sequenced in a study of early T cells in non-severe SARS-CoV-2 infection. MiXCR, run by TCRdb on the 5' RACE reads, gives a single entry per CDR3 protein. Seen here are about 70,000 distinct CDR3 sequences, about 12% observed once, and the top ten hold roughly 1.2%. The source material was whole blood. Receptor source: an adult who was a healthcare worker with PCR-confirmed SARS-CoV-2 infection or an uninfected control (not recorded which).

This clonotype has just a few counts. V is TRBV13 and J is TRBJ1-1; D remains ambiguous. Germline lookup yields CDR1 PRHDT and CDR2 FYEKMQ (reference sequence). V was trimmed by 8 bases and J by 2 bases, leaving 3 bases between them. The length of the CDR3 is 10 residues. As DNA, the CDR3 is TGTGCCAGCGCTAACACTGAAGCTTTCTTT. Translation gives CASANTEAFF.

This clonotype was detected many times. CDR3 DNA sequence: TGTGCCAGCAGCCAAGACGGGCTGAGGACCTACGAGCAGTACTTC. Amino acids: CASSQDGLRTYEQYF. This chain joins TRBV4-2 and TRBJ2-7; no clear D gene. In germline, CDR1 is LGHNA, CDR2 YNFKEQ. V was cut by 0 bases and J by 2 bases, with 11 bases left in between. The CDR3 covers 15 residues.

This clonotype was counted ten times or more. The rearrangement uses TRBV7-2 and TRBJ1-1; 7 positions agree with TRBD1. This CDR3 has 13 residues. CDR1 is SGHTA, CDR2 FQGNSA, per germline. Trimming cost V 5 bases and J 3 bases; bases outside gene matches: 3. The CDR3 DNA is TGTGCCAGCAGCCTGGGACAGTACACTGAAGCTTTCTTT. It is translated as CASSLGQYTEAFF.

This clonotype was counted at least ten times. The J gene is TRBJ1-2, the V gene TRBV7-9, with D perhaps matching TRBD1 (5 bases). The CDR3 extends over 13 amino acids. The germline CDR1 and CDR2 sequences are SEHNR and FQNEAQ (reference sequence). Deletions cut 2 bases from V and 7 bases from J, with 11 bases between. CDR3 sequence: CASSLTQGSGYTF. The DNA for the CDR3 is TGTGCCAGCAGCTTAACCCAGGGCTCTGGCTACACCTTC. The complete variable domain, with remaining parts taken from reference TRBV7-9 and TRBJ1-2, reads DTGVSQNPRHKITKRGQNVTFRCDPISEHNRLYWYRQTLGQGPEFLTYFQNEAQLEKSRLLSDRFSAERPKGSFSTLEIQRTEQGDSAMYLCASSLTQGSGYTFGSGTRLTVV.

The chain recombines TRBV7-9 with TRBJ1-1; TRBD1 is a possible D gene (6 bases). V lost 1 base and J lost 1, with 10 bases in between. Per the germline V gene, CDR1 is SEHNR and CDR2 is FQNEAQ (reference sequence). The CDR3 has 15 amino acids. CDR3 region: CASSLGQAPNTEAFF. The CDR3 DNA is TGTGCCAGCAGCTTAGGACAGGCACCGAACACTGAAGCTTTCTTT.

This clonotype occurred a few times. The chain employs TRBV6-2 or TRBV6-3 and TRBJ2-1; 9 positions agree with TRBD2. This CDR3 comprises 15 residues. Germline V lookup: CDR1 MNHEY, CDR2 SVGEGT. Trimming at V came to 4 bases and at J to 2 bases, leaving 3 bases not matched to a gene. CDR3 DNA: TGTGCCAGCAGTTCTCTAGCGGGGCCCTACAATGAGCAGTTCTTC. It specifies CASSSLAGPYNEQFF.